This is a list of T cell receptor beta chains from one sample in a study of somatic mutations in cytotoxic T cells in rheumatoid arthritis. Assay: immunoSEQ multiplex PCR; the TCRdb copy retains only in-frame clones and omits some. The data show around 2,000 clones, 60% to 80% seen once. The sequencing here drew on CD8+ T cells sorted from blood, taken at a follow-up visit. The receptors were gathered from a man aged 70 or older with rheumatoid arthritis. CDR3s include the opening cysteine and the closing phenylalanine or tryptophan. Each record gives: J gene, clone size, D gene, V gene, CDR3 DNA, CDR3 protein. D genes are given only for firm matches. A clone size is listed for some rows: how often the clone was seen (once, few, many), or a class if it is expanded.

J gene: TRBJ2-3
clone size: NA
D gene: NA
V gene: TRBV18
CDR3 DNA: TGTGCCAGCTCCTCGGGAGCCCGCACAGATACGCAGTATTTT
CDR3 protein: CASSSGARTDTQYF

J gene: TRBJ2-1
clone size: NA
D gene: NA
V gene: TRBV19
CDR3 DNA: TGTGCCAGTAGTATTCATCGGCCCTTTGGGGCTTACAATGAGCAGTTCTTC
CDR3 protein: CASSIHRPFGAYNEQFF

J gene: TRBJ2-6
clone size: large
D gene: NA
V gene: TRBV5-1
CDR3 DNA: TGCGCCAGCAGAGACTCTGGGGCCAACGTCCTGACTTTC
CDR3 protein: CASRDSGANVLTF

J gene: TRBJ2-7
clone size: NA
D gene: TRBD1
V gene: TRBV4-1
CDR3 DNA: TGCGCCAGCAGCCAGGGGGACAGGGGAGGAGTATCACAGTACTTC
CDR3 protein: CASSQGDRGGVSQYF

J gene: TRBJ2-7
clone size: NA
D gene: NA
V gene: TRBV2
CDR3 DNA: TGTGCCAGCACCCCACCGGGGACCCTCCCCAACGAGCAGTACTTC
CDR3 protein: CASTPPGTLPNEQYF

J gene: TRBJ2-1
clone size: NA
D gene: NA
V gene: TRBV5-6
CDR3 DNA: TGTGCCAGCAGCCCCCGGCGGGGCAGGCCCTCGAATTACAATGAGCAGTTCTTC
CDR3 protein: CASSPRRGRPSNYNEQFF

J gene: TRBJ2-7
clone size: NA
D gene: NA
V gene: TRBV27
CDR3 DNA: TGTGCCAGCAGTTTTCGGGGTAACGAGCAGTACTTC
CDR3 protein: CASSFRGNEQYF

J gene: TRBJ1-1
clone size: once
D gene: NA
V gene: TRBV5-4
CDR3 DNA: TGTGCCAGCAGCTTGAGAGGGCTGACTGAAGCTTTCTTT
CDR3 protein: CASSLRGLTEAFF

J gene: TRBJ2-7
clone size: NA
D gene: TRBD2
V gene: TRBV27
CDR3 DNA: TGTGCCAGCAGCTACGGGGGGGGCGGAGCGTTCGAGCAGTACTTC
CDR3 protein: CASSYGGGGAFEQYF

J gene: TRBJ2-7
clone size: few
D gene: TRBD2
V gene: TRBV5-1
CDR3 DNA: TGCGCCAGCAGCTTGGGGGGTAGCGGGAGGCCCTTCCCCTACGAGCAGTACTTC
CDR3 protein: CASSLGGSGRPFPYEQYF

J gene: TRBJ2-1
clone size: NA
D gene: TRBD1
V gene: TRBV2
CDR3 DNA: TGTGCCAGCAGTGATGGACAGGGTCGCGAGCAGTTCTTC
CDR3 protein: CASSDGQGREQFF

J gene: TRBJ2-1
clone size: NA
D gene: NA
V gene: TRBV27
CDR3 DNA: TGTGCCAGCAGTTGGGGGGCAGATGAGCAGTTCTTC
CDR3 protein: CASSWGADEQFF

J gene: TRBJ2-1
clone size: NA
D gene: NA
V gene: TRBV6-6
CDR3 DNA: TGTGCCAGCAGTTACTCGGGTGGTTGGGATGAGCAGTTCTTC
CDR3 protein: CASSYSGGWDEQFF

J gene: TRBJ1-5
clone size: NA
D gene: NA
V gene: TRBV4-1
CDR3 DNA: TGCGCCAGCAGCTCCCTGGGAGACAGCAATCAGCCCCAGCATTTT
CDR3 protein: CASSSLGDSNQPQHF

J gene: TRBJ2-1
clone size: NA
D gene: TRBD2
V gene: TRBV2
CDR3 DNA: TGTGCCAGCAGGGGACTAGCGGATACCTACAATGAGCAGTTCTTC
CDR3 protein: CASRGLADTYNEQFF

J gene: TRBJ2-7
clone size: once
D gene: NA
V gene: TRBV11-2
CDR3 DNA: TGTGCCAGCAGCTCTGTCGAAAGGATAGGCTTC
CDR3 protein: CASSSVERIGF

J gene: TRBJ2-7
clone size: NA
D gene: NA
V gene: TRBV18
CDR3 DNA: TGTGCCAGCTCACCACCCAACCGTCCCAACTACGAGCAGTACTTC
CDR3 protein: CASSPPNRPNYEQYF

J gene: TRBJ2-7
clone size: NA
D gene: NA
V gene: TRBV4-1
CDR3 DNA: TGCGCCAGCAGCCAAGTGGCTGCACCAGGGTACGAGCAGTACTTC
CDR3 protein: CASSQVAAPGYEQYF

J gene: TRBJ2-5
clone size: NA
D gene: NA
V gene: TRBV5-1
CDR3 DNA: TGCGCCAGCAGCTTGGGGGTTAGGGAGACCCAGTACTTC
CDR3 protein: CASSLGVRETQYF

J gene: TRBJ2-1
clone size: NA
D gene: TRBD2
V gene: TRBV5-6
CDR3 DNA: TGTGCCAGCAGCTTGCCCGTTTTTGGACTAGCGGTAAATGAGCAGTTCTTC
CDR3 protein: CASSLPVFGLAVNEQFF

J gene: TRBJ2-7
clone size: NA
D gene: NA
V gene: TRBV5-1
CDR3 DNA: TGCGCCAGCAGCTGGCCCGCTCAGGGGTACAGCACGGGCGAGCAGTACTTC
CDR3 protein: CASSWPAQGYSTGEQYF

J gene: TRBJ2-1
clone size: NA
D gene: TRBD2
V gene: TRBV19
CDR3 DNA: TGTGCCAGTAGTATAGGTGAGGGACTAGCCTACAATGAGCAGTTCTTC
CDR3 protein: CASSIGEGLAYNEQFF